The 28 T cell receptor beta chains listed next were all sequenced from one sample in a study of blood T cells in healthy people across ages. A second PCR of 7 to 11 cycles used a sample-barcoded 5' primer and a J-beta primer mix. TCRdb called the 5' RACE reads again in MiXCR, with one record for every CDR3 protein. The table records just under 900,000 distinct CDR3 sequences, less than 35% of them present only once. The sequencing input was blood. These receptors came from a woman aged 80 or older in good health.

This clonotype was picked up one time. This may stem from a read error, because a much larger clone lies one nucleotide away. The chain has TRBV5-1 and TRBJ1-4; D remains ambiguous. The CDR3 has 13 residues. Germline V lookup: CDR1 SGHRS, CDR2 YFSETQ. The CDR3 is CASCTATNEKRFF. CDR3 nucleotide sequence: TGCGCCAGCTGTACTGCAACTAATGAAAAACGGTTTTTT.

The chain joins TRBV20-1 to TRBJ1-6; perhaps TRBD1 as D (6 bases). V lost 1 base and J lost 6, with 13 bases in between. CDR1 and CDR2 (germline): DFQATT, SNEGSKA (reference sequence). CDR3 length equals 15 residues. CDR3 loop: CSARVGQSLNSPLHF. The CDR3 region has the DNA TGCAGTGCTAGAGTTGGACAGAGCCTTAATTCACCCCTCCACTTT.

This clonotype turned up a few times. The chain couples TRBV6-1 to TRBJ2-3; 9 bases match TRBD1. Germline V gives CDR1 MNHNS, CDR2 SASEGT. The CDR3 totals 16 residues. V trimming: 4 bases; J trimming: 3 bases; junction bases outside the gene matches: 8. CDR3 nucleotides: TGTGCCAGCAGTGGCCTACAGGGGGCGCGGACAGATACGCAGTATTTT. This sequence encodes CASSGLQGARTDTQYF.

As to this clonotype: A much larger clone lies one base from this, so it may be a read error. The gene calls are TRBV7-2 and TRBJ1-5; weak D call: TRBD1 (6 bases). Germline CDR1 SGHTA, CDR2 FQGNSA. The CDR3 sequence is 14 residues long. DNA for the CDR3: TGTGCCTGCAGCGCACAGGGTTCCCTTGAGCCCCAGCATTTT. This translates into CACSAQGSLEPQHF.

This clonotype was picked up one time. Germline is not matched at one junction end, which may reflect a read error. J is TRBJ2-5 and V is TRBV7-2, with 10 bases aligning to TRBD1. Matching the DNA end better, TRBJ2-7 makes the J call doubtful. CDR1 and CDR2 from the germline V gene are SGHTA and FQGNSA. This CDR3 comprises 15 residues. The CDR3 protein is CAGSLGRTGGYEQYF. The CDR3 DNA reads as TGTGCCGGCAGCTTAGGGAGGACAGGGGGCTACGAGCAGTACTTC.

This clonotype was counted ten times or more. The V and J genes are TRBV5-8 and TRBJ2-1, with unresolved D. CDR1 is SGHTS, CDR2 YDEGEE, per germline. CDR3 length: 16 amino acids. Trimming stripped 0 bases from V and 6 bases from J, with 16 bases between. Here the CDR3 reads CASSLGLLIKSNEQFF. CDR3 DNA: TGTGCCAGCAGCTTGGGTCTGCTAATAAAATCCAATGAGCAGTTCTTC.

A note on this clonotype: The CDR3 end shows no conserved phenylalanine or tryptophan, and so a read error is likely. The V gene is TRBV12-3 or TRBV12-4, the J gene TRBJ2-3; D is uncertain. The germline V and J ends were trimmed by 7 bases and 4 bases, with 6 bases remaining between them. CDR3 length equals 11 residues. This CDR3 is CASTIADTQYS. The CDR3 nucleotides are TGTGCCAGCACGATCGCAGATACGCAGTATTCT.

The chain combines TRBV6-1 with TRBJ2-7, with TRBD1 as a possible D gene (6 bases). This CDR3 contains 17 residues. The germline V and J ends were trimmed by 3 bases and 0 bases, with 18 bases remaining between them. Germline V gives CDR1 MNHNS, CDR2 SASEGT. CDR3 sequence reads: CASSDYAGQLGSYEQYF. Written as DNA, the CDR3 is TGTGCCAGCAGTGACTATGCCGGACAGCTGGGCTCCTACGAGCAGTACTTC.

This clonotype has a handful of counts. This chain connects TRBV20-1 to TRBJ1-1; possible D gene TRBD1, 5 bases. The CDR3 has 14 amino acids. Per the germline V gene, CDR1 is DFQATT and CDR2 is SNEGSKA (reference sequence). The CDR3 spells CSQGDGILNTEAFF. The CDR3 DNA reads TGCAGCCAGGGAGATGGGATCCTCAACACTGAAGCTTTCTTT.

This clonotype was found many times. The chain employs TRBV18 and TRBJ2-1, with TRBD2 identical over 7 bases. V lost 3 bases, J lost 2 bases, and 7 bases stayed unmatched. The V gene's germline CDR1 is KGHSH and CDR2 LQKENI. The CDR3 totals 16 residues. The CDR3 loop is CASSPIGTTAYNEQFF. The DNA of the CDR3 is TGTGCCAGCTCACCTATCGGGACTACAGCCTACAATGAGCAGTTCTTC.

This clonotype was detected ten times or more. CDR3 DNA: TGCGCCAGCAGCTTTTTCTCCGGGACAGGGTTTGAGCAGTTCTTC. It is translated as CASSFFSGTGFEQFF. The J gene is TRBJ2-1, the V gene TRBV5-1; 9 nucleotides align to TRBD1. Germline values: CDR1 SGHRS, CDR2 YFSETQ. Trimming took 2 bases from V and 9 from J; bases not matched to a gene: 9. This CDR3 has 15 residues.

Ten or more counts support this clonotype. The chain joins TRBV7-2 to TRBJ1-2, with a possible D match to TRBD1 (5 bases). Trimming took 5 bases from V and 4 from J, leaving 17 bases between them. The length of the CDR3 is 15 residues. The V gene's germline CDR1 is SGHTA and CDR2 FQGNSA. The DNA for the CDR3 is TGTGCCAGCAGCCAAACCGGGACGGTCCGCTATGGCTACACCTTC. Translating gives CASSQTGTVRYGYTF.

This clonotype was observed a few times. J is TRBJ2-3 and V is TRBV2; 12 bases match TRBD2. Germline loops: CDR1 SNHLY, CDR2 FYNNEI. The CDR3 consists of 15 residues. The ends lost 2 bases at V and 5 bases at J; junction bases unmatched: 2. The chain's CDR3 is CASSEQTSGGDTQYF. The CDR3, as DNA: TGTGCCAGCAGTGAACAGACTAGCGGGGGAGATACGCAGTATTTT.

A remark on this clonotype: This may be a read error, as it is one base from a much larger clone. The DNA for the CDR3 is TGTGCCAGCAGTGGCAGGGGGCGCGTCGGGTACGAGGAGACCCAGTACTTC. It codes for CASSGRGRVGYEETQYF. The rearrangement uses TRBV6-1 and TRBJ2-4; 8 nucleotides align to TRBD1. Near its end, the DNA agrees better with TRBJ2-5, so the J call may be wrong. This CDR3 spans 17 amino acids. Germline CDR1 and CDR2: MNHNS and SASEGT.

This clonotype was seen ten or more times. The chain is built from TRBV7-2 and TRBJ2-3, with D uncertain. Trimming cost V 5 bases and J 2 bases, with 20 bases left between them. CDR1 is SGHTA and CDR2 is FQGNSA in the germline V gene. CDR3 length equals 17 residues. Here the CDR3 reads CASSPGFFHGSTDTQYF. The CDR3 DNA is TGTGCCAGCAGCCCTGGTTTTTTTCACGGATCCACAGATACGCAGTATTTT.

The gene calls are TRBV7-2 and TRBJ2-1; TRBD1 agrees at 10 bases. The V and J ends lost 5 bases and 9 bases, in that order; junction bases with no gene match: 4. This CDR3 has 13 amino acids. The germline V gene has CDR1 SGHTA and CDR2 FQGNSA. This CDR3 is CASSAGDRGEQFF. CDR3 coding DNA: TGTGCCAGCAGCGCCGGGGACAGGGGTGAGCAGTTCTTC.

This clonotype was seen many times. The CDR3 region is CASSSKPQGSVSSSYNEQFF. Here the CDR3 DNA reads TGTGCCAGCAGCTCTAAACCACAGGGTTCAGTTAGTAGCTCCTACAATGAGCAGTTCTTC. The chain employs TRBV7-6 and TRBJ2-1; tentative D call: TRBD1 (6 bases). The CDR3 is made up of 20 amino acids. Trimming left V 4 bases short and J 0 bases short, with 25 bases between. CDR1 is SGHVS, CDR2 FNYEAQ, per germline.

This clonotype was counted ten times or more. As DNA, the CDR3 is TGTGCCAGCTCACCAATGGGAGAGACCCAGTACTTC. This encodes CASSPMGETQYF. This chain joins TRBV18 and TRBJ2-5; D gene uncertain. The V and J ends lost 2 bases and 4 bases respectively, with 5 bases between them. This CDR3 region has 12 residues. Germline assignment: CDR1 KGHSH and CDR2 LQKENI.

As to this clonotype: A read error may explain this, as a much larger clone is one base away. This sequence joins TRBV20-1 and TRBJ2-1; no clear D gene. The better agreement between TRBJ2-7 and the DNA end casts doubt on the J call. The CDR3 has 16 residues. Looked up from germline, CDR1 is DFQATT and CDR2 is SNEGSKA (reference sequence). As DNA, the CDR3 is TGCAGTGCTAGAGATAGGTCGGGCAGGTCCTACAATGAGCAGTACTTC. Translated: CSARDRSGRSYNEQYF.

V usage is TRBV6-5 and J usage is TRBJ2-7, with D possibly TRBD1 on 6 matching bases. Germline V gives CDR1 MNHEY, CDR2 SVGAGI. V was clipped by 2 bases and J by 2 bases, with 7 bases between them. The CDR3 sequence is 13 residues long. CDR3 region: CASSYTGPYEQYF. In nucleotides, the CDR3 is TGTGCCAGCAGTTACACAGGGCCCTACGAGCAGTACTTC.

With respect to this clonotype: Possible read error: a much larger clone is one base away. The chain combines TRBV20-1 with TRBJ2-1, with 8 bases matching TRBD2. The CDR3 is 13 amino acids. Germline-derived CDR1 and CDR2 are DFQATT and SNEGSKA (reference sequence). Unmatched junction bases numbered 13, after V lost 5 bases and J lost 13 bases. The CDR3 region has the DNA TGCAGTGCTCCCGGGACTAGACGAGAGACCCAGTTCTTC. Amino acid sequence: CSAPGTRRETQFF.

CDR3 in DNA: TGTGCCTGGAGTGTAACCGGCCCAATGGAGCCCCAGCATTTT. This gives the protein CAWSVTGPMEPQHF. The J gene is TRBJ1-5, the V gene TRBV30; D not resolved. The CDR3 is made up of 14 amino acids. The V end lost 0 bases, the J end lost 8 bases, and 14 bases lay between the germline ends. CDR1 is GTSNPN, CDR2 SVGIG, per germline (reference sequence). Filled out from reference TRBV30 and TRBJ1-5, the complete variable domain reads SQTIHQWPATLVQPVGSPLSLECTVEGTSNPNLYWYRQAAGRGLQLLFYSVGIGQISSEVPQNLSASRPQDRQFILSSKKLLLSDSGFYLCAWSVTGPMEPQHFGDGTRLSIL.

This clonotype was counted at least ten times. The chain uses TRBV7-9 and TRBJ2-1, with 9 bases that match TRBD1. This CDR3 is 15 amino acids long. V was pared by 4 bases and J by 4 bases, with 5 bases of the junction left unmatched. Looked up from germline, CDR1 is SEHNR and CDR2 is FQNEAQ (reference sequence). The CDR3 nucleotides read TGTGCCAGCAGCTCACAGGGGGCGCGTTACAATGAGCAGTTCTTC. This translates into CASSSQGARYNEQFF.

The J gene is TRBJ1-6, the V gene TRBV7-9; D not certain. Trimming shortened V by 5 bases and J by 6 bases, and 11 bases separated the two germline ends. The CDR3 covers 14 residues. Germline V CDR1 and CDR2: SEHNR, FQNEAQ (reference sequence). The DNA for the CDR3 is TGTGCCAGCAGCCCAGCTCGTAGTAATTCACCCCTCCACTTT. This sequence encodes CASSPARSNSPLHF.

This clonotype was observed a few times. A clone one base away is much larger, so this may be a read error. The gene calls are TRBV14 and TRBJ2-1; 11 bases map to TRBD2. The V gene's germline CDR1 is SGHDN and CDR2 FVKESK. This CDR3 spans 18 amino acids. The CDR3, as DNA: TGTGCCGGCAGCCCCCCAACTAGCGGGGGCCTTTCTTACAATGAGCAGTTCTTC. Amino acid sequence: CAGSPPTSGGLSYNEQFF.

The sample holds one count of this clonotype. A clone one base away is much larger, so this may be a read error. The genes are TRBV7-2 and TRBJ2-2; maybe TRBD2 (6 bases). The CDR3 is 15 residues long. The germline gives CDR1 SGHTA, CDR2 FQGNSA. Trimming shortened V by 5 bases and J by 6 bases, and 16 bases separated the two germline ends. For the CDR3, the DNA is TGTGCCAGCAGCCCCGGGACTTACGAAGCCGGGGAGCTGTTTTTT. Translated, it gives CASSPGTYEAGELFF.

This clonotype was recorded a few times. A read error may explain this, as a much larger clone is one base away. This chain connects TRBV12-3 or TRBV12-4 to TRBJ2-7; tentatively, D is TRBD1 or TRBD2 (5 bases each). The CDR3 has 13 residues. The V gene lost 6 bases and the J gene lost 10 bases, with 19 bases spanning the gap. The CDR3 region is CASSPWAWGIQYF. Written as DNA, the CDR3 is TGTGCCAGCAGCCCCTGGGCCTGGGGGATTCAGTACTTC.

The V and J genes are TRBV20-1 and TRBJ2-7, with D possibly TRBD2 on 7 matching bases. The CDR3 is made up of 14 amino acids. Per germline, CDR1 DFQATT and CDR2 SNEGSKA (reference sequence). Trimming shortened V by 3 bases and J by 3 bases, and 15 bases separated the two germline ends. CDR3 sequence reads: CSARGEGVDYEQYF. The CDR3 DNA reads as TGCAGTGCTAGGGGGGAGGGGGTGGACTACGAGCAGTACTTC.